The rows below give T cell receptor beta chains drawn from one sample of a study of chemoradiotherapy in HPV16-positive cancers. Only in-frame clones appear in the TCRdb table, and some are missing; sequencing was by immunoSEQ multiplex PCR. The sample includes 20,000 or so clones, around 84% of them seen just once. The sequencing here drew on blood, taken from a patient who underwent chemoradiotherapy. These receptors were collected from a human donor with HPV-associated anogenital cancer. The CDR3 runs from the conserved cysteine through the conserved F or W. The D gene is left open where the match is weak. Expanded clones are given a class, and other clones once, few, many or no size at all.

v_gene	j_gene	abundance	d_gene	CDR3nt	CDR3aa
TRBV6-1	TRBJ2-7	.	.	TGTGCCAGCAGTGAACCTCCCGGAGGACACTACGAGCAGTACTTC	CASSEPPGGHYEQYF
TRBV5-1	TRBJ1-5	.	.	TGCGCCAGCAGCTTGGCGGGAAAGGGCAATCAGCCCCAGCATTTT	CASSLAGKGNQPQHF
TRBV7-9	TRBJ1-2	.	.	TGTGCCAGCAGCCGGACAGAGAACTATGGCTACACCTTC	CASSRTENYGYTF
TRBV5-1	TRBJ1-1	.	.	TGCGCCAGCAGCCCTCTAAGCGCAGGACATCATAGAATGAACACTGAAGCTTTCTTT	CASSPLSAGHHRMNTEAFF
TRBV2	TRBJ1-6	.	TRBD1	TGTGCCAGCAGTGAAGGGGGGACAGCTTTCCCCACGGCCCTCCACTTT	CASSEGGTAFPTALHF
TRBV4-1	TRBJ2-7	few	.	TGCGCCAGCAGCCAAGACCCACAGCTCTACGAGCAGTACTTC	CASSQDPQLYEQYF
TRBV5-1	TRBJ1-1	.	.	TGCGCCAGCAGCTTGGACGCGGTAAGGGAAACTGAAGCTTTCTTT	CASSLDAVRETEAFF
TRBV7-9	TRBJ2-7	.	.	TGTGCCAGCAGCACAGGCCAGAAAGCGCAGTACTTC	CASSTGQKAQYF
TRBV25-1	TRBJ1-5	.	TRBD1	TGTGCCAGCACTGACAGGGGCAATCAGCCCCAGCATTTT	CASTDRGNQPQHF
TRBV19	TRBJ1-2	.	.	TGTGCCAGTAGTTGGGACGGGGCGGGGACGGACTATGGCTACACCTTC	CASSWDGAGTDYGYTF
TRBV5-1	TRBJ1-2	.	.	TGCGCCAGCAGCCCAACGGACTCGAAGAGGGGCTACACCTTC	CASSPTDSKRGYTF
TRBV11-1	TRBJ2-5	.	.	TGTGCCAGCAGCTCCCAGGGCTTAAGAGAGACCCAGTACTTC	CASSSQGLRETQYF
TRBV6-4	TRBJ2-2	once	TRBD2	TGTGCCAGCAGTCCGGGACTAGACACCGGGGAGCTGTTTTTT	CASSPGLDTGELFF
TRBV7-2	TRBJ1-6	.	.	TGTGCCAGCAGCTTAGCCGGCAGGGCCAATAATTCACCCCTCCACTTT	CASSLAGRANNSPLHF
TRBV4-1	TRBJ2-3	once	.	TGCGCCAGCAGCAGGGACACCTTCACAGATACGCAGTATTTT	CASSRDTFTDTQYF
TRBV11-2	TRBJ1-1	.	.	TGTGCCAGCAGCCCCGGACAGACCCTTGGCACTGAAGCTTTCTTT	CASSPGQTLGTEAFF
TRBV5-6	TRBJ1-1	few	.	TGTGCCAGCAGCACACAAGGTACAGGGTGGACTGAAGCTTTCTTT	CASSTQGTGWTEAFF
TRBV5-4	TRBJ1-2	few	.	TGTGCCAGCAGCTTGGAGGCAGAAGACGGCTACACCTTC	CASSLEAEDGYTF
TRBV18	TRBJ2-4	once	TRBD1	TGTGCCAGCTCACCACGAGGGGACAGCGACATTCAGTACTTC	CASSPRGDSDIQYF
TRBV11-3	TRBJ1-1	.	TRBD1	TGTGCCAGCAGCTTAGATGGGCGACAGGGGAGCACTGAAGCTTTCTTT	CASSLDGRQGSTEAFF